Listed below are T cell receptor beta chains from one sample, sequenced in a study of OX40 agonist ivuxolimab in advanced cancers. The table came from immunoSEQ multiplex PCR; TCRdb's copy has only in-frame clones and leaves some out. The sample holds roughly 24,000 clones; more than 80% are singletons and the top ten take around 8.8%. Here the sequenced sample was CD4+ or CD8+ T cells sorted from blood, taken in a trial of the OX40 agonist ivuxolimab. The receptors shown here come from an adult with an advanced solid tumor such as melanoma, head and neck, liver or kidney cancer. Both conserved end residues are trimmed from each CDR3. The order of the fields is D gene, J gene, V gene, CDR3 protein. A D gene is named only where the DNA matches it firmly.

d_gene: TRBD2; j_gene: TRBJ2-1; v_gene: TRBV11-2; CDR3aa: ASSLLAGGPQEQF
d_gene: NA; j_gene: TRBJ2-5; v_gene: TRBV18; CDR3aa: ASSPPNQETQY
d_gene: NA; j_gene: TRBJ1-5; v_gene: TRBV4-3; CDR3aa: ASSQDYSNQPQH
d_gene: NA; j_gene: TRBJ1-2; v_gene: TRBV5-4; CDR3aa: ASSIPGDARYGYT
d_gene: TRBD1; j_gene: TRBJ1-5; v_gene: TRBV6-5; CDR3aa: ASSPRDRGNQPQH
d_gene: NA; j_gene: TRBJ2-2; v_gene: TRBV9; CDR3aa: ASSHPEQGGTGELF
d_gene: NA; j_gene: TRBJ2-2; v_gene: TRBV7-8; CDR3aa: ASSPWDLGDHTGELF
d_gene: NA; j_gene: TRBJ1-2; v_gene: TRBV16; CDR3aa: ASSLYTGSGYYGYT
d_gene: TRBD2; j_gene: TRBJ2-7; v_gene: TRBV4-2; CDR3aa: ASSHTASGGKAYEQY
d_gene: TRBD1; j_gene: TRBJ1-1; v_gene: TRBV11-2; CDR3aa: ASGQGAGAF
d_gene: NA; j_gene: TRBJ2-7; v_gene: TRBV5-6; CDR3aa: ASRWGPRSYEQY
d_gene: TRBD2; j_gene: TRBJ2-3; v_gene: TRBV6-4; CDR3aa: ASSVTSGGTDTQY
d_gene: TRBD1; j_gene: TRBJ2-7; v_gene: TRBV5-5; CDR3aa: ASSLWDRAYEQY
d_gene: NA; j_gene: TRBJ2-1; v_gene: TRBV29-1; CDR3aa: SVERRINEQF
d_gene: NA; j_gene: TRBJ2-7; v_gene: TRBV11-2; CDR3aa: ASSLRGLGHLSYEQY
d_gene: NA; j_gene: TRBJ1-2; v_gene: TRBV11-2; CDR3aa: ASSLTPIEGYT
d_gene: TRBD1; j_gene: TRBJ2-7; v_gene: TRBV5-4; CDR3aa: ASSLARYGQGGTYEQY
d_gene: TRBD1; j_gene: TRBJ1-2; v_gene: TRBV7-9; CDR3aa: ASSPDRDGYT
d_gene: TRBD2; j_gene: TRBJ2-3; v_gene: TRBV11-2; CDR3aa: ASGLGGSNTDTQY
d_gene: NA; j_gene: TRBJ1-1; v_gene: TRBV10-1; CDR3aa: ASRLDSLSREAF
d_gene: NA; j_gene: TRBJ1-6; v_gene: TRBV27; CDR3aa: ASSLGGGSPLH
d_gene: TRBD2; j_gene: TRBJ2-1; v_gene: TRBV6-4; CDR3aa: ASSDSLAGGGEQF
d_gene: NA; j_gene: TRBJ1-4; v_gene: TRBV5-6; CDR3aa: ASSATEWGANEKLF
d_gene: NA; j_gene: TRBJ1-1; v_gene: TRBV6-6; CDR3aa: ASSYSKGLNTEAF
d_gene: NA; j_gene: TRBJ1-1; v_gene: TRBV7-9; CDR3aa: ASSLVGGDTEAF
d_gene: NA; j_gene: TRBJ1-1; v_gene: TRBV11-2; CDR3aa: ASSYSFGTEAF
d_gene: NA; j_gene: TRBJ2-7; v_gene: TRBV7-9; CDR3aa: ASSLTLGDSYEQY
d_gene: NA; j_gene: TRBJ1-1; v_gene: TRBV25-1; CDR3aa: ASSELRDEAF
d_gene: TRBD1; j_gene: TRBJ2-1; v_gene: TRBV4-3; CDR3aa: ASSQERSRTGSYNEQF
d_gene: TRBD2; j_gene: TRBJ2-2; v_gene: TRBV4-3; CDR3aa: ASSLKRGYTAGELF
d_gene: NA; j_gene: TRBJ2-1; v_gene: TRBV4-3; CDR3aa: ASSQVSGIDEQF
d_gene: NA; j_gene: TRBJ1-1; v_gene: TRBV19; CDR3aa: ASAHPPQLNTEAF
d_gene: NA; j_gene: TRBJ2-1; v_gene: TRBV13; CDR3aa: ASSLVRWGHNEQF
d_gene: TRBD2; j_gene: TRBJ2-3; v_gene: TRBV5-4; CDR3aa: ASSLYRGLAGVDTQY
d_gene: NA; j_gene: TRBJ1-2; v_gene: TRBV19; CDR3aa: ASSIDLWQNNYGYT
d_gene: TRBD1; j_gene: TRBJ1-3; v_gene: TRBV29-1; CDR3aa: SVEDGTGNTIY
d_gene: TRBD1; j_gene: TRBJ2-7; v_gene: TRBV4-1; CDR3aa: ASSRGQGIDEQY
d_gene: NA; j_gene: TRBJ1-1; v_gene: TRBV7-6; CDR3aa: ASSFSAGEGVMNTEAF
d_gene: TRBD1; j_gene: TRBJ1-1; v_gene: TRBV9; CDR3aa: ASSAPRDRERAF
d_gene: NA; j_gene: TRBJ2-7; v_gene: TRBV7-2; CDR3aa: ASSLKFLGYEQY
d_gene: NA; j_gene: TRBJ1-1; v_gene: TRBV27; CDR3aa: ASSLSISREAF
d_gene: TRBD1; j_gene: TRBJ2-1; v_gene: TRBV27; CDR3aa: ASSLRQGATPSSYNEQF
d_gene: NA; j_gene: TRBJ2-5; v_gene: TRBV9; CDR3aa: ASSVYGGLPETQY
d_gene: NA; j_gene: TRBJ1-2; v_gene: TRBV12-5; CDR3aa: ASGLVGGGDGYT
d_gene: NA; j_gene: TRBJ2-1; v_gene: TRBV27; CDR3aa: ASSLDGNGGEQF
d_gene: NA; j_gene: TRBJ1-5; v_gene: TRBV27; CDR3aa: ASSLQGQPQH
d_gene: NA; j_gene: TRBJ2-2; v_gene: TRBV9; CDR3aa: ASSPHGWELF
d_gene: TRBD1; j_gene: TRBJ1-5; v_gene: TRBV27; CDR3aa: ASSLGQGGQPQH
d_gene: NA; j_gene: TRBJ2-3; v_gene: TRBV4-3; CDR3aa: ASSPYSASTDTQY
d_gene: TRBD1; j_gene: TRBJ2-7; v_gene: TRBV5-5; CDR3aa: ASSSSGTGLKEQY
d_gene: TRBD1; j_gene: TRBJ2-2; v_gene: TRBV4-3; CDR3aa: ASSRPPGQKTNTGELF
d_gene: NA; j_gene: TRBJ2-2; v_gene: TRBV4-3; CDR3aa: ASSQAWLLIRGNTGELF